This paragraph covers one T cell receptor (beta chain) sequence. This sample is drawn from a study of T cell changes during pregnancy in multiple sclerosis. The CDR3 runs to 14 residues. The V gene lost 5 bases and the J gene lost 3 bases, with 13 bases spanning the gap. Germline CDR1 LNHNV, CDR2 YYDKDF (reference sequence). Measured with immunoSEQ multiplex PCR; TCRdb has only the in-frame clones, and not every one. The sample includes about 110,000 clones, just under 95% of them seen just once. This TCR came from a female donor in good health, enrolled as a control in a pregnancy study. The rearrangement links TRBV15 to TRBJ1-1, with a tentative D call TRBD1 (6 bases). The specimen was peripheral blood, collected in the third trimester of pregnancy. The CDR3 is CATSPTGLDTEAFF. The CDR3 DNA reads TGTGCCACCAGCCCTACAGGGTTGGACACTGAAGCTTTCTTT.